This TCR beta chain was observed in a study of cytomegalovirus exposure and HLA in healthy donors (TCRdb year 2017). Looking at the study overall: According to an earlier analysis of several hundred of the donors, roughly 180 million T cells yielded 90 million to 140 million unique TCR beta sequences and 250 to 350 Gb of sequence data. Roughly five DR-DQ haplotypes were handled as single units for association and clustering, since linkage in the cohort was strong. Among around 400 genotyped donors of the cohort, an average of roughly 230,000 unique TCR beta nucleotide sequences was sequenced per donor, of which approximately 19% were non-productive. HLA typing included class I and class II loci at four-digit resolution. In a later genetic analysis, genome-wide SNP genotypes for about three fifths of the roughly 670 donors were used, and that subset was treated as a discovery cohort. The number of typed donors differed by locus: roughly 620-640 for A, B, C, DRB1 and DQB1; about 520 for DQA1; some 610 for DPA1; and around 490 for DPB1. Every discovery cohort repertoire had been produced on one sequencing platform. In the later analysis, no new phenotypic data were used to find candidate immune exposures; instead, reliance was placed on TCR beta sequences and their occurrence across donors. Of the 398 genotyped donors, about 84% fell in the genetic ancestry cluster associated with self-reported Caucasian donors. The aim of the study was to test whether cataloging public T cell receptors could identify signatures of past pathogen exposure. Using immunosequencing, the study profiled T cell repertoires from about 650 subjects and related those repertoires to cytomegalovirus serostatus. An earlier analysis of roughly 600 of the donors used high-throughput TCR beta sequencing to judge whether each TCR beta V gene segment behaved as functional or pseudogenic. Besides the first cohort of 666 subjects, a separate validation cohort made up of 120 different subjects was used. An early release covering roughly 600 HLA-typed donors comprised approximately 290 gigabases of sequencing data and roughly 86 million unique TCR sequences. To predict cytomegalovirus infection status, the study brought together high-throughput TCR immunosequencing, statistical association of individual TCRs with disease status, and machine learning. A later analysis re-analyzed previously published TCR beta repertoires from roughly 690 donors and added high-resolution HLA genotyping to study TCR occurrence patterns. Donor age, sex, ethnicity and CMV serostatus were compiled together with the repertoire data. Overall results and qualifications from the work: HLA typing was unavailable for some donors at each locus, so association tests used only the typed subset. For the cohort, immune exposure information was limited to CMV serostatus. Only TCR beta chains were sequenced in this cohort, and the absence of alpha or paired-chain data limited detectable features. In a later analysis, the rate of TCR association differed among HLA loci, with DRB1 alleles having the most associated TCRs and HLA-C alleles having the fewest. Presence/absence analyses assumed roughly uniform sequencing depth across donors, an assumption that may not hold. V-gene and J-gene trimming of TCR beta chains was associated with a missense DCLRE1C variant in a later genetic analysis, and the association was replicated in an independent cohort. The study gave a list of under 200 TCR beta chains associated with cytomegalovirus. According to a later genetic analysis, donors in an Asian-associated ancestry cluster had fewer N-insertions in productive TCRs than the roughly 660-donor mean. A later analysis found that most CMV-associated TCR beta chains appeared HLA-restricted, with HLA associations seemingly driven largely by CMV exposure. A cluster of highly shared sequence variants was judged likely to be a technical artifact of the sequencing pipeline. In vitro tests confirmed that a few of the cytomegalovirus-associated TCR beta chains recognize cytomegalovirus antigens. When HLA alleles, especially DR and DQ, strongly co-occurred, attributing TCR associations to individual alleles was difficult. A further reported finding was that TCR beta sequences accurately predicted the HLA-A and HLA-B alleles for most subjects in the first cohort. In both the original and validation cohorts, the classifier was reported to diagnose cytomegalovirus status with high specificity and sensitivity. According to the authors, the approach could potentially be generalized to other disease states and immunological phenotypes. A later analysis associated 15,000 to 20,000 TCR beta sequences with specific HLA alleles at a false discovery rate of 0.05. While some public TCRs were present in many individuals, most TCR sequences turned up only very rarely across donors. Roughly 17 rarely observed V segments, including chromosome 9 orphons, were excluded from the earlier analysis of several hundred of the donors because counts were too low. Compared with equally common non-associated chains, HLA-associated TCR beta chains in a later analysis were more clonally expanded and had lower generation probabilities. Linkage disequilibrium might explain the correlated functional status among segregating V segments, but an unknown experimental factor could not be ruled out. An earlier analysis of approximately 570 of the donors showed that most TCR beta V segments appeared in productive rearrangements either about 87% or about 30% of the time, which broadly matched IMGT annotations. In a later analysis, several top co-occurrence clusters were reported to appear linked to parvovirus B19, influenza, CMV and Epstein-Barr virus.

The library came from the immunoSEQ multiplex PCR assay. A mixture of 60 forward primers for TCR Vbeta segments and 13 reverse primers for TCR Jbeta segments was used in the multiplex PCR. The CDR3 region of rearranged TCR beta genes was amplified from genomic DNA with a multiplex PCR assay. On the Illumina HiSeq System, the amplified TCR beta libraries were sequenced as 87-base-pair reads. The authors' analysis ran thus. A later analysis counted about 82 million unique TCR beta chains across the 670 or so repertoires, and roughly 10 million of these chains were shared by at least two donors. To remove PCR and sequencing errors, raw reads were error-corrected and collapsed into unique sequences using a nearest-neighbor algorithm that merged closely related sequences. V, D and J gene segments were assigned by aligning CDR3 sequences to IMGT reference sequences. Each retained sequence needed at least a six-nucleotide match to both a V gene segment and a J gene segment. A rearrangement was called productive if the CDR3 had no stop codons and remained in frame with V and J, and every other rearrangement was called non-productive. Following IMGT convention, CDR3 was defined as the stretch from the second conserved V-encoded cysteine up to the conserved J-encoded phenylalanine. Sequences without an unambiguous match to a single V gene segment were excluded from the earlier analysis of 587 of the donors. In an earlier analysis of a few hundred of the donors, V segments were called functional above 56.7% productive rearrangements and were called segregating when the between-donor standard deviation exceeded 5%. A statistical classification framework was developed to diagnose cytomegalovirus status using the catalog of TCR beta chain sequences. In a later analysis, TCR nucleotide sequences were compared against IMGT/GENE-DB human TR gene sequences so that V and J genes could be assigned. The TCRdist pipeline was used in a later analysis to assign CDR3 sequences and most-parsimonious VDJ recombination scenarios. In a later analysis, each TCR beta chain was defined by its CDR3 amino acid sequence together with its V-gene family, and reads without a unique V-gene family were excluded. As a way to deal with suspected cross-contamination and a sequencing artifact, a later analysis dropped under 600 nucleotide sequences that were highly shared and had low generation probability. In a later analysis, a clonal expansion index for each public chain was calculated from normalized within-repertoire ranks of inferred template counts. In a later analysis, generation probabilities were computed with a VDJ recombination model fitted to out-of-frame rearrangements, and the resulting probabilities were checked against IGoR. In a later analysis, TCR-TCR, TCR-HLA and TCR-CMV co-occurrence was scored with hypergeometric tests, and a repertoire-size bias correction was applied to TCR pairs. In a later analysis, false discovery rates were estimated by permuting HLA or CMV assignments 20 times. In a later analysis, co-occurring TCRs were grouped using DBSCAN, with TCRdist sequence similarity added in when clustering inside HLA-allele-positive subsets. For co-occurrence clustering, repertoires with fewer than 30,000 or more than 120,000 public chains were excluded, along with five or six repertoires with anomalous nucleotide sharing. The table comes from immuneACCESS by way of TCRdb, which keeps in-frame sequences with V and J called. Part of the clones is missing from these tables; in studies checked, under half for an unresolved V gene and the rest for unknown reasons. Clonal size and the V and J genes are those of that table, whereas D and trimming came from the DNA. For this sample the table gives 140,000 to 150,000 clones, of which 60% to 85% were detected only once. Approximately 13% of the sample lies in the top ten.

The cohort consisted of approximately 670 healthy bone marrow donors. At the time of sampling, every cohort member was nominally healthy, though immune exposures that went unrecorded were likely present. The donor was CMV seropositive and was included in the group of 250 to 350 seropositive cohort members. Every donor gave a peripheral blood sample, and the peripheral blood mononuclear cells from that sample were used for TCR beta sequencing. Genomic DNA extraction from the blood cell samples was performed with the Qiagen DNeasy Blood Extraction Kit. A remark on this clone: Its antigen remains unidentified. The sample holds no much larger clone one base away, and base qualities are not on file.

Sequenced input: PBMCs. The sequence was collected from a man between 35 and 55 years old in good health and CMV-seropositive.

CDR3 region: CASRPGTSGRSYNEQFF. In nucleotide form, the sequence is TGTGCCAGCAGACCTGGGACTAGCGGGAGGTCCTACAATGAGCAGTTCTTC. The sequence is built from TRBV28 and TRBJ2-1, with TRBD2 matching 15 junction bases. The CDR3, cysteine through phenylalanine, is 17 amino acids long. Here the CDR3 DNA is all that survives: 51 bases in frame from base 1. CDR1 MDHEN and CDR2 SYDVKM were looked up in the germline V gene. At the junction V is shortened by 6 bases and J by 1 base; bases outside the gene matches: 4.